A selection of T cell receptor beta chains follows, all from one sample in a study of CD8+ T cells in alopecia areata. TCRdb's table, derived via immunoSEQ multiplex PCR, lists solely in-frame clones and lacks some. Found here are around 100,000 clones, approximately 52% of them singletons; the top ten hold around 8.5%. The specimen sequenced was CD4+ T cells sorted from blood. The receptors were sampled from a human donor in good health. Each CDR3 is given with its conserved first and last residue. The D gene is left open where the match is weak. The size of a clone is reported for some rows only, either as once, few or many, or as a class for expanded clones.

cdr3_nt: TGTGCCAGCAGTCTAGCGGGGGGGTACAATGAGCAGTTCTTC
cdr3_aa: CASSLAGGYNEQFF
v_call: TRBV9
d_call: TRBD2
j_call: TRBJ2-1
clone_size: .

cdr3_nt: TGTGCCAGAAGCTTGGACAGCATGAACACTGAAGCTTTCTTT
cdr3_aa: CARSLDSMNTEAFF
v_call: TRBV5-3
d_call: .
j_call: TRBJ1-1
clone_size: .

cdr3_nt: TGTGCCAGCAGCCAACCCTGGGGGACAGGAACGAGGGGCAAAAACATTCAGTACTTC
cdr3_aa: CASSQPWGTGTRGKNIQYF
v_call: TRBV4-2
d_call: TRBD1
j_call: TRBJ2-4
clone_size: .

cdr3_nt: TGCGCCAGCAGCCAAGATTACCGAGGCACAGATACGCAGTATTTT
cdr3_aa: CASSQDYRGTDTQYF
v_call: TRBV4-3
d_call: .
j_call: TRBJ2-3
clone_size: .

cdr3_nt: TGTGCCAGCAGCCAAGATGAGGATACGAACTATGGCTACACCTTC
cdr3_aa: CASSQDEDTNYGYTF
v_call: TRBV7-8
d_call: .
j_call: TRBJ1-2
clone_size: .

cdr3_nt: TGTGCCAGCAGTTACTCAACGGGGGGCCACGGAGATGAGCAGTTCTTC
cdr3_aa: CASSYSTGGHGDEQFF
v_call: TRBV6-6
d_call: .
j_call: TRBJ2-1
clone_size: medium-sized

cdr3_nt: TGTGCCAGCAGCCAATGGGGGGGCTTGGCCAAAAACATTCAGTACTTC
cdr3_aa: CASSQWGGLAKNIQYF
v_call: TRBV27
d_call: .
j_call: TRBJ2-4
clone_size: few

cdr3_nt: TGTGCCAGCAGCTTTCCCGGAAAAGAGACCCAGTACTTC
cdr3_aa: CASSFPGKETQYF
v_call: TRBV7-8
d_call: .
j_call: TRBJ2-5
clone_size: .

cdr3_nt: TGCAGCGTTACGGGAGGGGGCACAGATACGCAGTATTTT
cdr3_aa: CSVTGGGTDTQYF
v_call: TRBV29-1
d_call: TRBD2
j_call: TRBJ2-3
clone_size: few

cdr3_nt: TGTGCCAGCAGTGTGTGGGGTCCTTCGAACACCGGGGAGCTGTTTTTT
cdr3_aa: CASSVWGPSNTGELFF
v_call: TRBV28
d_call: .
j_call: TRBJ2-2
clone_size: .

cdr3_nt: TGTGCCAGCACTACAGGGTGGGGTGGGCTGTTTTTT
cdr3_aa: CASTTGWGGLFF
v_call: TRBV2
d_call: .
j_call: TRBJ2-2
clone_size: .

cdr3_nt: TGTGCCACCAGCAGAACAGTATTCTACGAGCAGTACTTC
cdr3_aa: CATSRTVFYEQYF
v_call: TRBV15
d_call: .
j_call: TRBJ2-7
clone_size: few

cdr3_nt: TGCAGCGTTGATCGTGGGACAGGGGGCTATGGCTACACCTTC
cdr3_aa: CSVDRGTGGYGYTF
v_call: TRBV29-1
d_call: TRBD1
j_call: TRBJ1-2
clone_size: .

cdr3_nt: TGTGCCAGCAGCTTAGATTGGGGAGAGACCCAGTACTTC
cdr3_aa: CASSLDWGETQYF
v_call: TRBV7-6
d_call: .
j_call: TRBJ2-5
clone_size: .

cdr3_nt: TGTGCCAGCAGATCCGGACAGGGGGGCTTAATGTTCTTT
cdr3_aa: CASRSGQGGLMFF
v_call: TRBV27
d_call: TRBD1
j_call: TRBJ1-1
clone_size: .

cdr3_nt: TGCAGCGTTGAAGTCGGCCTAGCGTACGAGCAGTACTTC
cdr3_aa: CSVEVGLAYEQYF
v_call: TRBV29-1
d_call: .
j_call: TRBJ2-7
clone_size: .